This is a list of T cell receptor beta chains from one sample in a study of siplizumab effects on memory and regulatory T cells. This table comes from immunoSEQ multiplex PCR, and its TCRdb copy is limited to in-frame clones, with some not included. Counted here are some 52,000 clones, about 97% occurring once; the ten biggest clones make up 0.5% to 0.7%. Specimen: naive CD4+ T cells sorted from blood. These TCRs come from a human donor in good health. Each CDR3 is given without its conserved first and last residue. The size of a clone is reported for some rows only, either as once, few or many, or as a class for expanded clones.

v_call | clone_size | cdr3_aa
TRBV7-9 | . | ASSPRRASYEQY
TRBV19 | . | ASSTGQGAGEQY
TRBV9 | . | ASSVEGWFVDQY
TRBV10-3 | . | AISEGEHTQY
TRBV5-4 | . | ASSTTGQGSYEQY
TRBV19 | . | ASSIAEYGYT
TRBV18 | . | ASSPGVSNTEAF
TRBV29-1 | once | SVDTSGSSYNEQF
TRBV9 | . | ASSPRTGPYGYT
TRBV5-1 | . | ASSPLAGFSYEQY
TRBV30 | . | AWSSRTVYGYT
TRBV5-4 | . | ASSSRPGETQY
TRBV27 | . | ASSLKGTGELF
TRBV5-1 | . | ASSLTGANTGELF
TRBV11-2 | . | ASSHPAYEQY
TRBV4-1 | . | ASSQDQSGSSYNEQF
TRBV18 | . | ASSLFYAPGDEQY
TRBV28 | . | ASRQGGAKNIQY
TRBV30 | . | AWSRAGRGFTDTQY
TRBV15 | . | ATSNLRNQPQH
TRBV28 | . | ASRPGGDFGTQY
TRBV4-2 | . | ASSQDGVYSSEQF
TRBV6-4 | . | ASSDSGLAHAVDTQY
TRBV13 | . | ASSAGGEQY
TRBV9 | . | ASSVALNTEAF
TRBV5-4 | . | ASSLEKRGTQY
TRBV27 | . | ASKGSGNFPNYGYT
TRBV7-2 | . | ASSLASRTGGRPDTQY
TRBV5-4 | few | ASSSNTEAF
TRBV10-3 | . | AISESTAREVTGNTIY
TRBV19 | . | ASIGRAFDEQF
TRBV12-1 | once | ASSFHLDRRNPSDNEQF
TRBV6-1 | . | ASSEASGKVNNEQF
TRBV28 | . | ASTPSGTNSYNEQF
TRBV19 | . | ASSKARQGFQPQH
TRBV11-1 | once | ASSLGHDYNEQF
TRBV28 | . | AFRVAREPLEEQY